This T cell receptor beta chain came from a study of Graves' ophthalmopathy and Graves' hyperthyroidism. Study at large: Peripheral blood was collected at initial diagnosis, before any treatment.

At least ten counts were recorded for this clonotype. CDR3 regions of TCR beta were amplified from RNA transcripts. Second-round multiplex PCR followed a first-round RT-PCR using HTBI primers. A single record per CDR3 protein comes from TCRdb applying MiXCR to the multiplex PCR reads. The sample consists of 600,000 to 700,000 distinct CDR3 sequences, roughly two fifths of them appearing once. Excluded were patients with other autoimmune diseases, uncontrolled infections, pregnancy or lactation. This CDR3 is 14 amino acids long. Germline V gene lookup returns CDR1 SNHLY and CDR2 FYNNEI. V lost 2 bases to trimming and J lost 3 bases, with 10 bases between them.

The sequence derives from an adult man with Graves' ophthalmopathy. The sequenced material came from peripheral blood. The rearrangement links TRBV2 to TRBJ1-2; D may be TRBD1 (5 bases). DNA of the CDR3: TGTGCCAGCAGTGAATGGGGCAGCGACTATGGCTACACCTTC. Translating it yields CASSEWGSDYGYTF.